One and the same sample provided the 25 T cell receptor beta chains below, sequenced in a study of cytomegalovirus exposure and HLA in healthy donors (dated by TCRdb to about 2017). The library relied on the immunoSEQ multiplex PCR assay. For the multiplex PCR, a mixture combining 60 forward primers for TCR Vbeta segments and 13 reverse primers for TCR Jbeta segments was used. TCRdb carries this immuneACCESS record with in-frame sequences only. Its versions omit some clonotypes, under half of them owing to an unresolved V gene in the studies checked, with the rest unexplained. The sample profile shows approximately 110,000 clones; roughly 85% of them were found once. The ten largest clones take up approximately 3% of the sample. The specimen was PBMCs. These receptors all stem from a woman between 40 and 50 years old in good health and CMV-seronegative.

V usage is TRBV6-5 and J usage is TRBJ1-2, with TRBD1 matching over 9 bases. The CDR3 is 14 amino acids. Germline V CDR1 and CDR2: MNHEY, SVGAGI. V lost 6 bases and J lost 4; bases outside the gene matches: 6. CDR3 DNA sequence: TGTGCCAGCAGCTCAAGGGACAGGGCCTATGGCTACACCTTC. It yields the protein CASSSRDRAYGYTF.

The chain's CDR3 is CASSQESLAGVEQYF. The CDR3 region has the DNA TGCGCCAGCAGCCAAGAGTCACTAGCGGGAGTCGAGCAGTACTTC. The chain employs TRBV4-3 and TRBJ2-7; 11 positions match TRBD2. CDR1 and CDR2 from the germline V gene are LGHNA and YSLEER. The CDR3 spans 15 residues. V shed 0 bases and J 6 bases; nucleotides not matched to a gene: 4.

The chain carries TRBV5-1 and TRBJ2-5, with a weak D call TRBD2 (5 bases). The end of the DNA fits TRBJ2-7 better, so the J call may be wrong. CDR1 is SGHRS, CDR2 YFSETQ, per germline. This CDR3 spans 14 amino acids. CDR3 region: CASSLGTTGYEQYF. The CDR3 nucleotides are TGCGCCAGCAGCTTGGGTACCACGGGGTACGAGCAGTACTTC.

The chain couples TRBV28 to TRBJ1-2; 12 bases agree with TRBD1. Germline V gene sequence: CDR1 MDHEN, CDR2 SYDVKM. V trimming: 5 bases; J trimming: 6 bases; junction bases outside the gene matches: 10. The CDR3 is 16 amino acids. In DNA form, the CDR3 reads TGTGCCAGCAGTATAAGGGACAGGGGGCGCTTAGATGGCTACACCTTC. Its translation: CASSIRDRGRLDGYTF.

V usage is TRBV4-3 and J usage is TRBJ2-1, with 10 bases lining up with TRBD1. Looked up from germline, CDR1 is LGHNA and CDR2 is YSLEER. This CDR3 contains 17 residues. J gave up 10 bases and V 4 bases, and 16 bases lay outside the gene matches. The CDR3 DNA reads TGCGCCAGCAGCCTAGACTCCGGGACAGGGGCTCCGGGGGAGCAGTTCTTC. Protein sequence: CASSLDSGTGAPGEQFF.

The chain couples TRBV7-6 to TRBJ2-6; TRBD2 is a possible D gene (5 bases). The germline V gene encodes CDR1 SGHVS and CDR2 FNYEAQ. The CDR3 length is 18 residues. V was cut by 0 bases and J by 0 bases, with 12 bases left in between. CDR3 bases: TGTGCCAGCAGCTTAGCGGGAGTTTTCCGCTCTGGGGCCAACGTCCTGACTTTC. This sequence encodes CASSLAGVFRSGANVLTF.

The chain recombines TRBV18 with TRBJ2-7; TRBD1 matches at 7 bases. The CDR3 spans 16 residues. Unmatched junction bases numbered 5, after V lost 0 bases and J lost 0 bases. Germline values: CDR1 KGHSH, CDR2 LQKENI. The CDR3 DNA follows: TGTGCCAGCTCACCACCGTCCAGGGGGACCTCCTACGAGCAGTACTTC. Protein sequence: CASSPPSRGTSYEQYF. Drawing the rest from reference TRBV18 and TRBJ2-7, the complete variable domain is NAGVMQNPRHLVRRRGQEARLRCSPMKGHSHVYWYRQLPEEGLKFMVYLQKENIIDESGMPKERFSAEFPKEGPSILRIQQVVRGDSAAYFCASSPPSRGTSYEQYFGPGTRLTVT.

The chain is built from TRBV28 and TRBJ2-7; TRBD1 aligns across 10 bases. Germline trimming cut 5 bases from V and 2 bases from J; bases unmatched to any gene: 6. This CDR3 has 15 residues. Per germline, CDR1 MDHEN and CDR2 SYDVKM. CDR3 sequence reads: CASSPFGTGAYEQYF. The CDR3 nucleotides are TGTGCCAGCAGTCCTTTCGGGACAGGGGCCTACGAGCAGTACTTC. Based on the CDR3 plus reference TRBV28 and TRBJ2-7, the full variable domain is DVKVTQSSRYLVKRTGEKVFLECVQDMDHENMFWYRQDPGLGLRLIYFSYDVKMKEKGDIPEGYSVSREKKERFSLILESASTNQTSMYLCASSPFGTGAYEQYFGPGTRLTVT.

There are a few counts of this clone. The chain couples TRBV19 to TRBJ2-2; 8 bases are shared with TRBD1. V lost 5 bases and J lost 6; bases outside the gene matches: 5. The CDR3 totals 14 residues. Germline-derived CDR1 and CDR2 are LNHDA and SQIVND (reference sequence). In nucleotides, the CDR3 is TGTGCCAGTAGTCCGGGACAGGCCGCCGGGGAGCTGTTTTTT. Translated, it gives CASSPGQAAGELFF. The full variable domain, completed using reference TRBV19 and TRBJ2-2, is DGGITQSPKYLFRKEGQNVTLSCEQNLNHDAMYWYRQDPGQGLRLIYYSQIVNDFQKGDIAEGYSVSREKKESFPLTVTSAQKNPTAFYLCASSPGQAAGELFFGEGSRLTVL.

The J gene is TRBJ2-1, the V gene TRBV28; 9 nucleotides agree with TRBD2. Trimming removed 6 bases from V and 8 bases from J; junction bases left unmatched: 20. CDR3 size: 18 residues. Germline lookup yields CDR1 MDHEN and CDR2 SYDVKM. The CDR3 DNA reads TGTGCCAGCAGCTCCACCACACGGAAAGCGGGGGGTCCAGATGAGCAGTTCTTC. It is translated as CASSSTTRKAGGPDEQFF.

The chain is built from TRBV4-2 and TRBJ2-5; possible D gene TRBD1, 7 bases. V was pared by 5 bases and J by 11 bases, with 21 bases between. The germline V gene encodes CDR1 LGHNA and CDR2 YNFKEQ. The length of the CDR3 is 14 residues. CDR3: CASSLAGQSTEQYF. The CDR3 DNA is TGTGCCAGCAGCTTGGCGGGACAGTCTACGGAGCAGTACTTC.

The genes are TRBV5-8 and TRBJ1-1; D is unclear. From germline, CDR1 is SGHTS and CDR2 YDEGEE. The CDR3 is 14 amino acids. Trimming removed 0 bases at V and 4 bases at J, with 10 bases between. CDR3 sequence (DNA): TGTGCCAGCAGCTTGGGAGGGTCTGGCACTGAAGCTTTCTTT. It encodes CASSLGGSGTEAFF. Full variable domain (rest looked up from reference TRBV5-8 and TRBJ1-1): EAGVTQSPTHLIKTRGQQATLRCSPISGHTSVYWYQQALGLGLQFLLWYDEGEERNRGNFPPRFSGRQFPNYSSELNVNALELEDSALYLCASSLGGSGTEAFFGQGTRLTVV.

This clone was observed a few times. The chain links TRBV28 to TRBJ2-1; 16 bases are shared with TRBD2. CDR1 is MDHEN and CDR2 is SYDVKM in the germline V gene. CDR3 length: 20 amino acids. After removal of 2 bases from V and 3 bases from J, the junction contained 10 bases not matched to a gene. The CDR3 coding sequence is TGTGCCAGCAGTTTACCCACCGGGACTAGCGGGGGGGCCCACTACAATGAGCAGTTCTTC. Translation gives CASSLPTGTSGGAHYNEQFF.

The chain combines TRBV19 with TRBJ1-1, with unresolved D. Looked up from germline, CDR1 is LNHDA and CDR2 is SQIVND (reference sequence). CDR3 length: 14 residues. V dropped 7 bases and J dropped 6 bases, with 18 bases sitting between them. The CDR3 is CASIAIGRIAEAFF. The CDR3 DNA reads TGTGCCAGTATAGCTATAGGGAGGATCGCTGAAGCTTTCTTT. Based on the CDR3 plus reference TRBV19 and TRBJ1-1, the full variable domain is DGGITQSPKYLFRKEGQNVTLSCEQNLNHDAMYWYRQDPGQGLRLIYYSQIVNDFQKGDIAEGYSVSREKKESFPLTVTSAQKNPTAFYLCASIAIGRIAEAFFGQGTRLTVV.

In the case of this clone: The sample holds other DNA sequences that translate to the same CDR3. The CDR3 bases are TGTGCCACCAGCACGCGGCAGAACTACGAGCAGTACTTC. Protein: CATSTRQNYEQYF. The chain employs TRBV15 and TRBJ2-7; D unresolved. This CDR3 spans 13 amino acids. Trimming pared 4 bases from V and 3 bases from J, leaving 10 bases between. Germline lookup yields CDR1 LNHNV and CDR2 YYDKDF (reference sequence).

The CDR3 sequence is CASSLSSNNEQFF. DNA for the CDR3: TGCGCCAGCAGCTTGAGTAGCAACAATGAGCAGTTCTTC. The J gene is TRBJ2-1, the V gene TRBV5-1; no clear D. Trimming pared 1 base from V and 5 bases from J, leaving 7 bases between. Germline V gene sequence: CDR1 SGHRS, CDR2 YFSETQ. The CDR3 runs 13 residues.

V is TRBV9 and J is TRBJ2-7; 10 nucleotides line up with TRBD2. The CDR3 contains 14 residues. J was trimmed by 5 bases and V by 1 base; bases with no gene match: 3. The germline V gene has CDR1 SGDLS and CDR2 YYNGEE. This chain's CDR3 is CASSVSGRDNEQYF. Written as DNA, the CDR3 is TGTGCCAGCAGCGTAAGCGGGAGGGATAACGAGCAGTACTTC.

The V call is TRBV7-9, the J call TRBJ2-7; D may be TRBD2 (6 bases). The CDR3 is made up of 14 amino acids. CDR1 is SEHNR and CDR2 is FQNEAQ in the germline V gene (reference sequence). Trimming pared 2 bases from V and 2 bases from J, leaving 10 bases between. The DNA for the CDR3 is TGTGCCAGCAGCTTAATGGGGGGTACCTACGAGCAGTACTTC. Residues: CASSLMGGTYEQYF.

This chain connects TRBV7-2 to TRBJ2-5; the D gene could be TRBD1 or TRBD2 (9 bases each). The DNA end is a closer match to TRBJ2-7, so the J assignment may be wrong. The CDR3 length is 19 residues. Germline values: CDR1 SGHTA, CDR2 FQGNSA. The CDR3 here is CASSLYGTGLTSGTYEQYF. As DNA, the CDR3 is TGTGCCAGCAGCTTATATGGGACAGGGTTGACTAGCGGAACCTACGAGCAGTACTTC.

This rearrangement joins TRBV15 to TRBJ1-1; 8 bases fit TRBD1. CDR1 is LNHNV and CDR2 is YYDKDF in the germline V gene (reference sequence). V lost 7 bases and J lost 7; bases outside the gene matches: 11. This CDR3 contains 14 residues. As DNA, the CDR3 is TGTGCCACCACCTCGGACAGGGAAGAAGTTGAAGCTTTCTTT. This gives the protein CATTSDREEVEAFF.

This chain links TRBV6-1 with TRBJ2-7; TRBD2 matches 8 bases. V gave up 8 bases and J gave up 2 bases; unmatched junction bases: 5. CDR1 MNHNS and CDR2 SASEGT come from the germline V gene. This CDR3 spans 13 amino acids. The CDR3 sequence: CASRAGETYEQYF. Written as DNA, the CDR3 is TGTGCCAGCCGAGCGGGAGAGACCTACGAGCAGTACTTC.

This chain uses TRBV19 with TRBJ1-4; TRBD1 aligns across 9 bases. CDR1 is LNHDA, CDR2 SQIVND, per germline (reference sequence). Trimming cost V 3 bases and J 7 bases; bases outside gene matches: 3. The CDR3 extends over 14 amino acids. The CDR3 loop is CASSIGQGSEKLFF. The CDR3 DNA reads as TGTGCCAGTAGTATCGGACAGGGGAGTGAAAAACTGTTTTTT.

The chain couples TRBV29-1 to TRBJ2-5; D possibly corresponds to TRBD1 (6 bases). The CDR3 consists of 14 residues. Germline-derived CDR1 and CDR2 are SQVTM and ANQGSEA. With 3 bases removed from V and 5 bases from J, the gap between germline ends came to 16 bases. DNA of the CDR3: TGCAGCGTTGATATAGTTGGGGGCAGGGAGACCCAGTACTTC. It yields the protein CSVDIVGGRETQYF.

V is TRBV28 and J is TRBJ2-3; 7 bases map to TRBD1. V shed 5 bases and J 4 bases; nucleotides not matched to a gene: 6. CDR1 MDHEN and CDR2 SYDVKM come from the germline V gene. CDR3 length: 14 amino acids. The CDR3 DNA is TGTGCCAGCAGTCGGCGACAGGGAGCAGATACGCAGTATTTT. Translation: CASSRRQGADTQYF.

This sequence joins TRBV27 and TRBJ2-1; 10 bases fit TRBD2. The V segment lost 4 bases and the J segment 3 bases; nucleotides outside the gene matches: 3. The CDR3 is 15 residues long. Per germline, CDR1 MNHEY and CDR2 SMNVEV (reference sequence). CDR3: CASSSGLADYNEQFF. Here the CDR3 DNA reads TGTGCCAGCAGTTCCGGACTAGCGGACTACAATGAGCAGTTCTTC.